These T cell receptor beta chains were read from a single sample in a study of cytomegalovirus exposure and HLA in healthy donors. The table came from immunoSEQ multiplex PCR; TCRdb's copy has only in-frame clones and leaves some out. The sample has 90,000 to 150,000 clones; more than 75% are singletons. Sequencing used PBMCs. These receptors came from a man aged 18-30 years in good health and CMV-seronegative. Both conserved end residues are trimmed from each CDR3. Fields, in order: D gene, CDR3 length, J gene, V gene, CDR3 protein. D genes are given only for firm matches.

>TRBD1|14|TRBJ2-7|TRBV4-1
ASSQVGTGPSYEQY
>-|10|TRBJ1-1|TRBV27
ASSGVGTEAF
>-|13|TRBJ1-1|TRBV19
ASSLYGGGDTEAF
>TRBD2|12|TRBJ2-1|TRBV9
ASNPGLGGGEQF
>-|11|TRBJ1-1|TRBV19
ASRGGGNTEAF
>-|12|TRBJ2-7|TRBV6-6
ASSRAGSSYEQY
>-|13|TRBJ1-6|TRBV2
ASSEARVSHSPLH
>-|12|TRBJ2-1|TRBV4-2
ASSQDNLDNEQF
>TRBD1|13|TRBJ2-3|TRBV5-1
ASSLTQGMVDTQY
>-|14|TRBJ1-3|TRBV2
ASSVANRRSGNTIY
>TRBD2|15|TRBJ2-3|TRBV18
ASSPVRSGRGSDTQY
>-|13|TRBJ1-2|TRBV6-1
ASSEVPDRVYGYT
>-|12|TRBJ2-3|TRBV30
AWRGTLSTDTQY
>-|14|TRBJ2-1|TRBV9
ASSAGRGAKYNEQF
>TRBD2|17|TRBJ2-7|TRBV15
ATSRDRRASGSRSYEQY
>-|13|TRBJ2-7|TRBV5-1
ASSADEGGWYEQY
>-|9|TRBJ2-3|TRBV5-1
ASSQADTQY
>-|12|TRBJ2-5|TRBV15
ATSRGANQETQY
>-|14|TRBJ2-3|TRBV9
ASSPGGAGSTDTQY
>TRBD1|11|TRBJ1-2|TRBV4-1
ASSGQGDYGYT
>TRBD1|13|TRBJ2-2|TRBV5-4
ASSLGQGNTGELF
>TRBD1|13|TRBJ1-2|TRBV5-5
ASSLEGQGRIGYT
>TRBD1|14|TRBJ2-7|TRBV28
ASSSTRQGPAYEQY
>TRBD1|12|TRBJ1-2|TRBV5-4
ASSLRDRGIGYT
>-|12|TRBJ2-1|TRBV25-1
ASSGDWPYNEQF
>-|13|TRBJ1-6|TRBV30
AWMKPESYNSPLH
>TRBD1|14|TRBJ1-2|TRBV25-1
ASSEPGTGAGYGYT
>TRBD1|14|TRBJ1-2|TRBV27
ASSLLATGGSYGYT
>TRBD1|13|TRBJ2-7|TRBV5-6
ASSSGQGSSYEQY
>-|15|TRBJ2-6|TRBV15
ATSRETAGAGANVLT
>TRBD1|13|TRBJ1-5|TRBV27
ASRGGGQGYQPQH
>-|11|TRBJ1-1|TRBV6-6
ASGAGWYTEAF
>-|13|TRBJ2-7|TRBV29-1
SVEDPFGGDDEQY
>TRBD1|13|TRBJ1-3|TRBV18
ASSRGQNSGNTIY
>-|14|TRBJ2-1|TRBV9
ASSVQIAGSYNEQF
>TRBD1|12|TRBJ1-2|TRBV13
ASSLDRGQYGYT
>TRBD1|12|TRBJ2-7|TRBV30
AWSVGQGAYEQY
>-|11|TRBJ1-1|TRBV30
AWSLGVNAEAF
>-|12|TRBJ2-3|TRBV7-8
ASSLEVGTDTQY
>TRBD2|14|TRBJ2-1|TRBV7-2
ASSLESGRAYNEQF
>TRBD1|11|TRBJ1-2|TRBV30
ASEFRRQGGYT
>-|15|TRBJ1-1|TRBV21-1
ASSPRGGQGIITEAF
>-|14|TRBJ1-1|TRBV5-1
ASSREGGLMNTEAF
>-|12|TRBJ2-7|TRBV7-8
ASSLARQFDEQY
>-|10|TRBJ2-3|TRBV6-5
ASSQGGDTQY
>TRBD1|16|TRBJ2-3|TRBV30
AWSPLPSGTGGTDTQY
>-|11|TRBJ2-1|TRBV4-2
ASSQNTYNEQF
>TRBD1|13|TRBJ1-1|TRBV7-9
ASSLGQGIMMKAF
>TRBD2|13|TRBJ2-1|TRBV9
ASSVGGGAGNEQF
>-|13|TRBJ2-3|TRBV6-1
ASRQGPSITDTQY
>-|13|TRBJ2-2|TRBV4-2
ASSSRQLNTGELF
>TRBD1|13|TRBJ2-1|TRBV30
AWSVGQGSYNEQF
>-|12|TRBJ2-7|TRBV19
ASSVQRAPYEQY